This T cell receptor (beta chain) was sequenced during a study of T cell responses to AZD1222 COVID-19 vaccine. Germline values: CDR1 LGHNA, CDR2 YSLEER. The CDR3 has 15 amino acids. Sequenced by immunoSEQ multiplex PCR; TCRdb stores in-frame clones only, minus some. This table has tens of thousands of clones, around 88% appearing once. As for this clone: One junction end does not reproduce the germline sequence, and a read error may be involved. The same CDR3 is also encoded by other DNA sequences in this sample.

The specimen was peripheral blood, collected 28 days after the second AZD1222 dose. The chain employs TRBV4-3 and TRBJ1-2; D not resolved. The source of this sequence is an adult who received the AZD1222 COVID-19 vaccine. The CDR3 region is CASSQALGFAYGYTF. The CDR3 coding sequence is TGCGCCAGCAGCCAAGCCCTTGGGTTTGCGTATGGTTACACCTTC.